The rows below give T cell receptor beta chains drawn from one sample of a study of neurological immune-mediated disorders. TCRdb ran MiXCR on the 5' RACE reads and lists one entry per CDR3 protein. The sample holds 75,000 to 85,000 distinct CDR3 sequences, approximately 17% seen once. The sample consisted of PBMCs. The source is a woman aged 40 to 49 in good health. The CDR3 runs from the conserved cysteine through the conserved F or W. A D gene is named only where the DNA matches it firmly. Some rows have no size entry. The others give once, few or many, or a class for an expanded clone.

size	J	D	V	length	DNA	CDR3
many	TRBJ2-4	TRBD2	TRBV6-2/TRBV6-3	18	TGTGCCAGCAGTTCAGGGACTAGCGGGTCCTCGGCCAAAAACATTCAGTACTTC	CASSSGTSGSSAKNIQYF
many	TRBJ2-1	TRBD2	TRBV4-1	17	TGCGCCAGCAGCCGGGGGGGGGCAGCGGGGGCCATTGAGGAGCAGTTCTTC	CASSRGGAAGAIEEQFF
many	TRBJ1-5	.	TRBV12-3/TRBV12-4	15	TGTGCCAGCACCCACGACAGGACCTTCTATCAGCCCCAGCATTTT	CASTHDRTFYQPQHF
.	TRBJ2-1	.	TRBV20-1	13	TGCAGTGCTAGCGTGAGCTCCTACAATGAGCAGTTCTTC	CSASVSSYNEQFF
.	TRBJ2-6	.	TRBV30	18	TGTGCCTGGAGTAATTGGGCGTTAAAGAGCTCTGGGGCCAACGTCCTGACTTTC	CAWSNWALKSSGANVLTF
many	TRBJ2-3	TRBD2	TRBV7-2	16	TGTGCCAGCAGCCTAGGTAGCGGGGGGCCCCGGGGTACGCAGTATTTT	CASSLGSGGPRGTQYF
many	TRBJ1-1	TRBD1	TRBV5-1	14	TGCGCCAGCAGCCAGACAGGGGGCCCGGTTGAAGCTTTCTTT	CASSQTGGPVEAFF
many	TRBJ1-1	.	TRBV4-1	13	TGCGCCAGCAGCCAAGTATGGGACCCTGAAGCTTTCTTT	CASSQVWDPEAFF
many	TRBJ2-1	TRBD2	TRBV4-3	15	TGCGCCAGCAGCCAAGGCAGCGGGGGTTACAATGAGCAGTTCTTC	CASSQGSGGYNEQFF
few	TRBJ1-5	.	TRBV20-1	13	TGCAGTGCTTTGGTTGATAGCAATCAGCCCCAGCATTTT	CSALVDSNQPQHF
.	TRBJ2-5	.	TRBV20-1	17	TGCAGTGCTAGTGGGGCCCTGGAGGTCTTTTACCAAGAGACCCAGTACTTC	CSASGALEVFYQETQYF
.	TRBJ1-4	.	TRBV18	15	TGTGCCAGCTCACCACCGAACAGGACGGGTGAAAAACTGTTTTTT	CASSPPNRTGEKLFF
.	TRBJ2-1	TRBD2	TRBV20-1	18	TGCAGTGCTAGCGGACTAGCGGGGGGGCTGAGCTCCTACAATGAGCAGTTCTTC	CSASGLAGGLSSYNEQFF
many	TRBJ2-5	.	TRBV12-3/TRBV12-4	14	TGTGCCAGCAGTTTAGGTGGCACGTCGGAGACCCAGTACTTC	CASSLGGTSETQYF
few	TRBJ2-1	.	TRBV6-2/TRBV6-3	18	TGTGCCAGCAGTCCAGACCCCCGGGGCGGTCACTCCTACAATGAGCAGTTCTTC	CASSPDPRGGHSYNEQFF
many	TRBJ1-2	TRBD1	TRBV14	15	TGTGCCAGCAGCCCCTACAGGGGGTCCTACTATGGCTACACCTTC	CASSPYRGSYYGYTF
.	TRBJ1-5	.	TRBV5-5	15	TGTGCCAGCAGCCCGGTCCCAGGCAGCAATCAGCCCCAGCATTTT	CASSPVPGSNQPQHF
many	TRBJ1-1	.	TRBV6-1	16	TGTGCCAGCAAAAGTGGGCGTGGAATTGACAACACTGAAGCTTTCTTT	CASKSGRGIDNTEAFF
many	TRBJ1-2	TRBD1	TRBV20-1	13	TGCAGTGCTCCCCAGACAGGGGGTGAAGGCTACACCTTC	CSAPQTGGEGYTF
few	TRBJ2-7	.	TRBV5-1	12	TGCGCCAGCAGCGCGACCCGATACGAGCAGTACTTC	CASSATRYEQYF
once	TRBJ1-4	.	TRBV5-1	16	TGCGCCAGCAGCTTGGATCGGCAGTCACAGAATGAAAAACTGTTTTTT	CASSLDRQSQNEKLFF
many	TRBJ1-5	.	TRBV28	16	TGTGCCAGTAAAAGTGGGGGTGTCGGGCACAATCAGCCCCAGCATTTT	CASKSGGVGHNQPQHF
many	TRBJ2-3	.	TRBV29-1	13	TGCAGCGTTGAATCACAAACCACAGATACGCAGTATTTT	CSVESQTTDTQYF
many	TRBJ1-1	.	TRBV3-1	15	TGTGCCAGCAGCCGAAACAGGGTCATGGGTACTGAAGCTTTCTTT	CASSRNRVMGTEAFF
many	TRBJ2-1	TRBD2	TRBV20-1	16	TGCAGTGCCACGACTGGTAGCGGGGGGCTGTACAATGAGCAGTTCTTC	CSATTGSGGLYNEQFF
many	TRBJ2-3	.	TRBV3-1	13	TGTGCCAGCAGCCCTTACGCGTCAGATACGCAGTATTTT	CASSPYASDTQYF
many	TRBJ1-5	.	TRBV27	18	TGTGCCAGCAGTTCTACCGGGACCTACCTTAAGGGCAATCAGCCCCAGCATTTT	CASSSTGTYLKGNQPQHF
many	TRBJ1-4	TRBD1	TRBV6-1	12	TGTGCCAGCAGAAGCGACAGGGTAGGACTGTTTTTT	CASRSDRVGLFF
few	TRBJ2-3	.	TRBV5-1	12	TGCGCCAGCAGCGTTACAGGAGATACGCAGTATTTT	CASSVTGDTQYF
many	TRBJ2-3	TRBD1	TRBV7-3	19	TGTGCCAGCAGCTTACAGCCCCCCTGGCGGACAGGGATGACAGATACGCAGTATTTT	CASSLQPPWRTGMTDTQYF
many	TRBJ2-1	.	TRBV7-3	15	TGTGCCAGCAGCTTGGCCGGAACTTCCTACAATGAGCAGTTCTTC	CASSLAGTSYNEQFF
many	TRBJ2-5	TRBD2	TRBV2	17	TGTGCCAGCAGTGAAGCTCGGGCTAGCGGGGGGTTGGAGACCCAGTACTTC	CASSEARASGGLETQYF
many	TRBJ2-5	.	TRBV20-1	11	TGCAGTGCTAGAGAGGGGGGGACCCAGTACTTC	CSAREGGTQYF
many	TRBJ2-1	.	TRBV3-1	16	TGTGCCAGCAGCCAAGGTACAGTTCGGGCAGGAAATGAGCAGTTCTTC	CASSQGTVRAGNEQFF
many	TRBJ2-1	.	TRBV5-1	13	TGCGCCAGCAGCCCAGGGGGGGGCCATGAGCAGTTCTTC	CASSPGGGHEQFF
many	TRBJ1-2	.	TRBV28	15	TGTGCCAGCAGTTCCAGAGACAGCTACTACTATGGCTACACCTTC	CASSSRDSYYYGYTF
many	TRBJ2-5	TRBD2	TRBV12-3/TRBV12-4	16	TGTGCCAGCAGTACTTCCTCCCGGGGCGGGGGAGAGACCCAGTACTTC	CASSTSSRGGGETQYF
.	TRBJ2-5	TRBD1	TRBV7-9	14	TGTGCCAGCAGCCAGAGGGGACAGGGGGAGACCCAGTACTTC	CASSQRGQGETQYF
few	TRBJ1-2	.	TRBV5-1	13	TGCGCCAGCAGCCCTCAACAGTTCTATGGCTACACCTTC	CASSPQQFYGYTF
many	TRBJ2-5	TRBD1	TRBV5-1	13	TGCGCCAGCAGCGCACAGGGGACAGAGACCCAGTACTTC	CASSAQGTETQYF
.	TRBJ2-3	.	TRBV4-3	15	TGCACCAGCAGCCAAGGGGGGGGGGCTACAGATACGCAGTATTTT	CTSSQGGGATDTQYF
many	TRBJ2-1	TRBD2	TRBV7-9	16	TGTGCCAGCAGCTTGAACGGCCTAGCGGGGGACAATGAGCAGTTCTTC	CASSLNGLAGDNEQFF
many	TRBJ2-7	TRBD1	TRBV3-1	14	TGTGCCAGCAGCCTTGGGACAGAGGGAACCGAGCAGTACTTC	CASSLGTEGTEQYF
many	TRBJ2-2	TRBD2	TRBV20-1	14	TGCAGTGCTCCGGGGGGTTCGGACACCGGGGAGCTGTTTTTT	CSAPGGSDTGELFF
many	TRBJ2-1	TRBD2	TRBV4-2	19	TGTGCCAGCAGCCAAGAACTAGCGGGGGGCCTAGCCTCCTACAATGAGCAGTTCTTC	CASSQELAGGLASYNEQFF
many	TRBJ2-5	TRBD2	TRBV12-3/TRBV12-4	15	TGTGCCAGCAGAGTAAGCGGGGGGGCCAAGGAGACCCAGTACTTC	CASRVSGGAKETQYF
.	TRBJ2-2	.	TRBV6-5	15	TGTGCCAGCAGATCTTTCAGGGGGGTCGCCGGGGAGCTGTTTTTT	CASRSFRGVAGELFF
many	TRBJ2-5	TRBD1	TRBV29-1	13	TGCAGCGCCGTGGGACAGGGGTTGAAGACCCAGTACTTC	CSAVGQGLKTQYF
many	TRBJ2-5	.	TRBV12-3/TRBV12-4	11	TGTGCCAGCAGTCCCGGGGAGACCCAGTACTTC	CASSPGETQYF
many	TRBJ2-4	.	TRBV5-1	14	TGCGCCAGCAGCCGGGTGGGGGAGGAAAACATTCAGTACTTC	CASSRVGEENIQYF
.	TRBJ2-5	.	TRBV29-1	16	TGCAGCGTTGAAGGCCACATAGGGACCCTGGGAGAGACCCAGTACTTC	CSVEGHIGTLGETQYF
many	TRBJ2-1	TRBD1	TRBV7-9	15	TGTGCCAGCAGCTCGACAGGGGATTTTATTCATGAGCAGTTCTTC	CASSSTGDFIHEQFF
many	TRBJ1-2	TRBD1	TRBV9	18	TGTGCCAGCAGCGCGACGAGGGAGGGGGACAGGACTAACTATGGCTACACCTTC	CASSATREGDRTNYGYTF